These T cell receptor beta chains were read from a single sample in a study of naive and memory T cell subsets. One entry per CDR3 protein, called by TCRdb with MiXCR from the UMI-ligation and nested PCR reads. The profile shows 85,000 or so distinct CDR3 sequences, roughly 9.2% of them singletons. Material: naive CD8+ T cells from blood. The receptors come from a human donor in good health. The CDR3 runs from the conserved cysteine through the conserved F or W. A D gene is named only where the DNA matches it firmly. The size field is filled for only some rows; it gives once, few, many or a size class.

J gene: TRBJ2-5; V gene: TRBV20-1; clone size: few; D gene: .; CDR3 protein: CSARDIASAGGKETQYF; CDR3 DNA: TGCAGTGCTAGAGATATCGCCTCGGCCGGGGGCAAAGAGACCCAGTACTTC
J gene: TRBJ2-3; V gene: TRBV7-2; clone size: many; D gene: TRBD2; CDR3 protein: CASSPRLAGRTSTDTQYF; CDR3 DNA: TGTGCCAGCAGCCCGAGACTAGCGGGGCGGACGAGCACAGATACGCAGTATTTT
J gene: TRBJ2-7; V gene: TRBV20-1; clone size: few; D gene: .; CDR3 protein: CSAEQPWDNLPYEQYF; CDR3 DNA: TGCAGTGCGGAACAACCCTGGGACAACCTACCCTACGAGCAGTACTTC
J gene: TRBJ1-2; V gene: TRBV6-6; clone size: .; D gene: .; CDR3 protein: CASSYSGGPVYGYTF; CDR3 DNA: TGTGCCAGCAGTTACTCCGGAGGACCTGTCTATGGCTACACCTTC
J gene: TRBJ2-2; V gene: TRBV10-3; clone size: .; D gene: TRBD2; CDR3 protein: CAISEASGRKNTGELFF; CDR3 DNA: TGTGCCATCAGTGAGGCTAGCGGGAGGAAAAACACCGGGGAGCTGTTTTTT
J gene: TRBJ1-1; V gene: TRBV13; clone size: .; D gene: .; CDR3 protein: CASSLDPGGVPNTEAFF; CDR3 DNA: TGTGCCAGCAGCTTAGACCCTGGAGGAGTGCCGAACACTGAAGCTTTCTTT
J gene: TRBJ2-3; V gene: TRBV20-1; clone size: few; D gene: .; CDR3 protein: CSARDGGTTTDTQYF; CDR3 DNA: TGCAGTGCTAGAGATGGCGGGACAACTACAGATACGCAGTATTTT
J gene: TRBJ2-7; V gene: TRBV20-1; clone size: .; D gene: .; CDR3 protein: CSAGDGASYEQYF; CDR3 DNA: TGCAGTGCCGGGGACGGGGCCTCCTACGAGCAGTACTTC
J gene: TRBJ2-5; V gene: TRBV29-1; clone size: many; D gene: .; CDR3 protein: CSVEPTQGLETQYF; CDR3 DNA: TGCAGCGTTGAACCCACTCAGGGGTTGGAGACCCAGTACTTC
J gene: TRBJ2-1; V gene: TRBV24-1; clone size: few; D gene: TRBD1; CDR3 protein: CATSEPTGDEQFF; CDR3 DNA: TGTGCCACCAGTGAACCGACAGGGGACGAGCAGTTCTTC
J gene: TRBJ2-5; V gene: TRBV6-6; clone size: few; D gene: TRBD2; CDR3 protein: CASNLLAGVAETQYF; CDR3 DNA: TGTGCCAGCAATCTACTAGCGGGAGTTGCCGAGACCCAGTACTTC
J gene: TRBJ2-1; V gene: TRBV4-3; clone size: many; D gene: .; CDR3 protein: CASSLQDSSYNEQFF; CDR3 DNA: TGCGCCAGCAGCCTACAAGATAGCTCCTACAATGAGCAGTTCTTC
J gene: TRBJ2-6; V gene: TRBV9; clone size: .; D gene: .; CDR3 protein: CASSVAQGLSGANVLTF; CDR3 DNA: TGTGCCAGCAGCGTAGCGCAGGGCCTCTCTGGGGCCAACGTCCTGACTTTC
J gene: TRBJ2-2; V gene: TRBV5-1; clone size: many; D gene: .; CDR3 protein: CASSWTGPGELFF; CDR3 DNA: TGCGCCAGCAGCTGGACGGGGCCCGGGGAGCTGTTTTTT
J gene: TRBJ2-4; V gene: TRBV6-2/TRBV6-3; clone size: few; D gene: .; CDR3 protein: CASGVSIAKNIQYF; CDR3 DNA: TGTGCCAGCGGGGTGTCGATAGCCAAAAACATTCAGTACTTC
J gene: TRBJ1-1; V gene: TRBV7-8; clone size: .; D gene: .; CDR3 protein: CASSRGPNTEAFF; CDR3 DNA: TGTGCCAGCAGTCGAGGACCGAACACTGAAGCTTTCTTT
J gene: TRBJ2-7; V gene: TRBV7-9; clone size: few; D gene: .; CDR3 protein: CASSLALGGYEQYF; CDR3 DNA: TGTGCCAGCAGCTTAGCGCTCGGAGGCTACGAGCAGTACTTC
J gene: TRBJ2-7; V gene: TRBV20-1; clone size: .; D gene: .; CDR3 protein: CSARASDTEHSYEQYF; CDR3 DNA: TGCAGTGCTAGAGCGTCGGACACCGAACACTCCTACGAGCAGTACTTC
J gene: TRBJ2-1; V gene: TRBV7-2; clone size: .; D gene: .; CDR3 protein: CASSLGNSYNEQFF; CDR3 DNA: TGTGCCAGCAGCTTAGGGAACAGTTACAATGAGCAGTTCTTC
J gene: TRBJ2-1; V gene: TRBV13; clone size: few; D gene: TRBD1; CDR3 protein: CASARGRGLNEQFF; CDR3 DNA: TGTGCCAGCGCTCGGGGCAGGGGGCTCAATGAGCAGTTCTTC
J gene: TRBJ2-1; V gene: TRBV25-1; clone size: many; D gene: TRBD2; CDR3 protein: CASRKGTSGRRGSYNEQFF; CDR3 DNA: TGTGCCAGTCGGAAGGGGACTAGCGGGAGGAGAGGGTCCTACAATGAGCAGTTCTTC
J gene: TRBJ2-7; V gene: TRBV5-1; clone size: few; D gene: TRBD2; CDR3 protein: CASSRTSGSSYEQYF; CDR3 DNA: TGCGCCAGCAGCCGGACTAGCGGAAGCTCCTACGAGCAGTACTTC
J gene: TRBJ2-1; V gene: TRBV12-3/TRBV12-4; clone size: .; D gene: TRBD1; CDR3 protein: CAIPWTGGLNEQFF; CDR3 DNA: TGTGCCATCCCCTGGACAGGGGGCCTCAATGAGCAGTTCTTC
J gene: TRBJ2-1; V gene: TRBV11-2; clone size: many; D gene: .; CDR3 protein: CASSSGTSRDEQFF; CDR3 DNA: TGTGCCAGCAGCTCCGGAACTAGCAGGGATGAGCAGTTCTTC
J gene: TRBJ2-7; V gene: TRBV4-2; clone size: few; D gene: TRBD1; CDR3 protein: CASSQKPGQGATYEQYF; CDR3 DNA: TGTGCCAGCAGCCAAAAGCCGGGACAGGGGGCCACCTACGAGCAGTACTTC
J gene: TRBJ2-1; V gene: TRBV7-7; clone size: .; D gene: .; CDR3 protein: CASSLSFASETNEQFF; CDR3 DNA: TGTGCCAGCAGCTTAAGTTTTGCTAGCGAAACCAATGAGCAGTTCTTC
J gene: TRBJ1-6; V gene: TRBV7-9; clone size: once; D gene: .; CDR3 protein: CASGLGGGSPLHF; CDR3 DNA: TGTGCCAGCGGCTTAGGAGGCGGTTCACCCCTCCACTTT
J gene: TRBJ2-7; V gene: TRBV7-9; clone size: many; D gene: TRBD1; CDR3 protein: CASSSQTGGLWYF; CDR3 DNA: TGTGCCAGCAGCTCCCAGACAGGGGGCCTCTGGTACTTC
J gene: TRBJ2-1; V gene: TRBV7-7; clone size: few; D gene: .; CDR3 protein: CASSLGGLNEQFF; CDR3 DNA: TGTGCCAGCAGCCTGGGCGGGCTCAATGAGCAGTTCTTC
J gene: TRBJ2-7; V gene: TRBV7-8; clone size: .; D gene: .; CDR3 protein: CASSYDYEQYF; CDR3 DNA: TGTGCCAGCAGTTATGACTACGAGCAGTACTTC
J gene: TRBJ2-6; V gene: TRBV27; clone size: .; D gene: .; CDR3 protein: CASSSSSGANVLTF; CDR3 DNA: TGTGCCAGCAGTAGCAGCTCTGGGGCCAACGTCCTGACTTTC
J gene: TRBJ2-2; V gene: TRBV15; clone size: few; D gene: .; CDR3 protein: CATSGFGTGELFF; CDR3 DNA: TGTGCCACCAGCGGGTTCGGGACCGGGGAGCTGTTTTTT
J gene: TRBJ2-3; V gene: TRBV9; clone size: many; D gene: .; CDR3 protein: CASSVEVSGTDTQYF; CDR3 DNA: TGTGCCAGCAGCGTAGAAGTTAGCGGCACAGATACGCAGTATTTT
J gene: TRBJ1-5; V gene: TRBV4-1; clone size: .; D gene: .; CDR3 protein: CASKQHVNSNQPQHF; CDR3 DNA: TGCGCCAGCAAACAGCACGTTAATAGCAATCAGCCCCAGCATTTT
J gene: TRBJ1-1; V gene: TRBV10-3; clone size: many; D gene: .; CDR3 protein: CAISGGTEAFF; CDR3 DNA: TGTGCCATCTCGGGGGGGACTGAAGCTTTCTTT
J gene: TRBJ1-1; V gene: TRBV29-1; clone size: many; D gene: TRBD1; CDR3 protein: CSVEISQGAGTEAFF; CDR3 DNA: TGCAGCGTTGAAATTTCGCAGGGGGCGGGAACTGAAGCTTTCTTT
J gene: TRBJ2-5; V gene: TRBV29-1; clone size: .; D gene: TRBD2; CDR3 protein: CSVEEAGGTLETQYF; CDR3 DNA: TGCAGCGTTGAGGAGGCGGGAGGCACTCTAGAGACCCAGTACTTC
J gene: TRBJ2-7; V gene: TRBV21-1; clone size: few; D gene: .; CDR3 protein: CASSKARRDDEQYF; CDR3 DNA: TGTGCCAGCAGCAAAGCCCGCAGGGATGACGAGCAGTACTTC
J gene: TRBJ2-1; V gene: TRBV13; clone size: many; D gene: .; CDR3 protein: CASTNSRVYNEQFF; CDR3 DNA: TGTGCCAGCACCAACTCTAGGGTCTACAATGAGCAGTTCTTC
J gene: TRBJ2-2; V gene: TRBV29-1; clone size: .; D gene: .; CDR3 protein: CSVRRGAKNTGELFF; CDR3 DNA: TGCAGCGTTAGGCGAGGGGCCAAGAACACCGGGGAGCTGTTTTTT
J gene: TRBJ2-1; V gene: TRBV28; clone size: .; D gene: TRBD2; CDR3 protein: CASSPLAGGGEQFF; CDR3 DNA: TGTGCCAGCAGTCCCCTAGCGGGAGGGGGTGAGCAGTTCTTC
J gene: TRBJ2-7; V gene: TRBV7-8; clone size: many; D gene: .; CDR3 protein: CASSLEASPAYEQYF; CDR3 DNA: TGTGCCAGCAGCTTAGAGGCGTCTCCCGCCTACGAGCAGTACTTC
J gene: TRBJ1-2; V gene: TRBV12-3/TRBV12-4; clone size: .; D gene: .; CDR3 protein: CASSALYGYTF; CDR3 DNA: TGTGCCAGCAGTGCTCTTTATGGCTACACCTTC
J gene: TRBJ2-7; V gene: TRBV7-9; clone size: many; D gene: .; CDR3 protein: CASSLDGLEQYF; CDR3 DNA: TGTGCCAGCAGCTTAGATGGTCTTGAGCAGTACTTC
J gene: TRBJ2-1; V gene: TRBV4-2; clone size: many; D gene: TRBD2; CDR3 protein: CASSRERGVYNEQFF; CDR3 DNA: TGTGCCAGCAGCCGGGAGCGGGGGGTCTACAATGAGCAGTTCTTC
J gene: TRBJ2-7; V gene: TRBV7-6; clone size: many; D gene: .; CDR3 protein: CASSLPGATPLEQYF; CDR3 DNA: TGTGCCAGCAGCTTACCAGGGGCTACCCCTCTCGAGCAGTACTTC
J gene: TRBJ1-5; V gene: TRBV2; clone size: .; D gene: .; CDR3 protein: CASSSGQPQHF; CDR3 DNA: TGTGCCTCTTCTTCAGGCCAGCCCCAGCATTTT
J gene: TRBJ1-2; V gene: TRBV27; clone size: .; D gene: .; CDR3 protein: CASSSGPLSGYTF; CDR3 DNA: TGTGCCAGCAGTTCTGGCCCACTATCTGGCTACACCTTC
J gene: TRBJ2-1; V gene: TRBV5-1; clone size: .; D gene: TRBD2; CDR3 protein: CASSGTRQYNEQFF; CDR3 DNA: TGCGCCAGCAGCGGGACTAGACAATACAATGAGCAGTTCTTC
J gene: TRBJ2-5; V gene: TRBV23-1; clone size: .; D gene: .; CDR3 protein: CASSQWGGRETQYF; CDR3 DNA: TGCGCCAGCAGTCAATGGGGGGGGCGAGAGACCCAGTACTTC
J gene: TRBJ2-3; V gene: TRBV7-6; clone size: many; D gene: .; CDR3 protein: CASVEGDTQYF; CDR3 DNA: TGTGCCAGTGTAGAGGGTGATACGCAGTATTTT
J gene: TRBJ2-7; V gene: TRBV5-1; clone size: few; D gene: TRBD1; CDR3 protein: CASSLVLGQRHEQYF; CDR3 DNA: TGCGCCAGCAGCTTGGTATTGGGACAGAGACACGAGCAGTACTTC
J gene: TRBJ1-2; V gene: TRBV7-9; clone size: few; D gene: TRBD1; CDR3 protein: CASRHVQGADYGYTF; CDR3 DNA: TGTGCCAGCAGACACGTGCAGGGGGCCGACTATGGCTACACCTTC